This is a list of T cell receptor beta chains from one sample in a study of blood T cell repertoires in COVID-19. Sequencing was performed with immunoSEQ multiplex PCR; in TCRdb, only in-frame clones are kept and a portion is missing. The sample lists roughly 80,000 clones, approximately 83% occurring once. Sequencing input: peripheral blood. The origin of the receptors is a human donor in a cohort sampled during active COVID-19. CDR3s include the opening cysteine and the closing phenylalanine or tryptophan. Each record gives: J gene, D gene, V gene, CDR3 protein. D genes are given only for firm matches.

TRBJ1-1	TRBD1	TRBV3-1/TRBV3-2	CASRHTGVNTEAFF
TRBJ1-2	-	TRBV5-6	CASSMLSGSEYGYTF
TRBJ2-1	TRBD2	TRBV3-1/TRBV3-2	CASSQEGKKLAGGPEQFF
TRBJ2-1	TRBD1	TRBV5-1	CASSYKGQGYNEQFF
TRBJ2-1	TRBD2	TRBV28	CASSFSGGRNEQFF
TRBJ1-4	-	TRBV5-4	CASSLEEEKLFF
TRBJ2-7	TRBD1	TRBV5-1	CASSPGQGRREQYF
TRBJ1-2	TRBD1	TRBV30	CAWSEGQGNGYTF
TRBJ1-2	-	TRBV30	CAWSSSYGYTF
TRBJ2-6	TRBD1	TRBV13	CASSTRDRVLSGANVLTF
TRBJ2-5	-	TRBV6-1	CASSGTGRQSQETQYF
TRBJ1-3	-	TRBV28	CASNQGSVYSGNTIYF
TRBJ2-3	TRBD2	TRBV7-6	CASSPGTSTDTQYF
TRBJ2-3	-	TRBV5-1	CASSPPGDTQYF
TRBJ2-5	TRBD1	TRBV11-1	CASRDRPGTQYF
TRBJ2-2	-	TRBV5-1	CASSSRGYTGELFF
TRBJ1-2	TRBD1	TRBV10-3	CAISQDRGLGYTF
TRBJ1-6	-	TRBV29-1	CSAQGPNPNSPLHF
TRBJ2-7	-	TRBV5-1	CASSPPALKRGEQYF
TRBJ2-7	-	TRBV9	CASSGRDNSYEQYF
TRBJ2-7	-	TRBV30	CAWSLTHRPYEQYF
TRBJ2-3	TRBD2	TRBV5-1	CASSLGASGSTDTQYF
TRBJ2-5	-	TRBV5-8	CASSLGQGGETQYF
TRBJ2-1	TRBD1	TRBV5-8	CASSPVGQGRNEQFF
TRBJ2-1	TRBD2	TRBV12-5	CASGPGLAGNEQFF
TRBJ1-2	TRBD1	TRBV5-1	CASSLDPTGVGYGYTF
TRBJ2-7	TRBD2	TRBV6-2/TRBV6-3	CASSYARLAGGTSYEQYF
TRBJ1-3	-	TRBV5-1	CASSLELSGNTIYF
TRBJ1-3	TRBD1	TRBV14	CASSQADRVRRGNTIYF
TRBJ2-3	-	TRBV11-3	CASSEGLFTDTQYF
TRBJ2-3	-	TRBV2	CASSGLDGLGATDTQYF
TRBJ2-5	TRBD2	TRBV10-3	CAISESSGGKETQYF
TRBJ1-3	TRBD1	TRBV7-2	CASSFLNRGSGNTIYF
TRBJ2-2	-	TRBV5-1	CASSTVGVSLTGELFF
TRBJ2-7	-	TRBV6-5	CASSPPLYEQYF
TRBJ2-2	TRBD2	TRBV5-1	CASSSKPLAGLNTGELFF
TRBJ2-2	-	TRBV7-3	CASSIRTPGELFF
TRBJ2-1	TRBD2	TRBV13	CASSRYGGLAGGYNEQFF
TRBJ1-1	-	TRBV6-4	CASKVEGVAGTEAFF